This is a list of T cell receptor beta chains from one sample in a study of blood T cell repertoires in COVID-19. The data were produced by immunoSEQ multiplex PCR, yet TCRdb's version contains in-frame clones alone and is incomplete. The top ten hold roughly 4% of the sample, which has about 39,000 clones, approximately 96% seen once. Sequencing used peripheral blood. The source of these receptors is a human donor with active COVID-19. The donor label of this sample is uncertain. Both conserved end residues are part of each CDR3. A D gene is named only where the DNA matches it firmly. Clone size is given for some rows only: seen once, a few or many times, or a class if the clone is expanded.

j_call v_call clone_size d_call cdr3_nt cdr3_aa
TRBJ2-3 TRBV18 - TRBD1 TGTGCCAGCTCACCACCCGAAACAGGGGGCGGAACAGATACGCAGTATTTT CASSPPETGGGTDTQYF
TRBJ1-1 TRBV7-2 - - TGTGCCAGCAGCTTAGAGCGGAACACTGAAGCTTTCTTT CASSLERNTEAFF
TRBJ2-7 TRBV5-4 once TRBD2 TGTGCCAGCAGCACAGGAGGGACTAGCGACTACGAGCAGTACTTC CASSTGGTSDYEQYF
TRBJ2-7 TRBV7-2 - TRBD1 TGTGCCAGCAGTTCCGGGACAGGGGAGTTGGGCGAGCAGTACTTC CASSSGTGELGEQYF
TRBJ1-2 TRBV28 - TRBD1 TGTGCCAGCCGGGACAGGGGTATTAATGGCTACACCTTC CASRDRGINGYTF
TRBJ2-7 TRBV5-1 few TRBD1 TGCGCCAGCAGCTTGGAGCAACAGGGGACCTACGAGCAGTACTTC CASSLEQQGTYEQYF
TRBJ2-7 TRBV11-1 - TRBD2 TGTGCCAGCAGCCTACCCACTAGCGGGGGGGCCGGACAGTACTTC CASSLPTSGGAGQYF
TRBJ2-7 TRBV7-9 few TRBD1 TGTGCCAGCAGCCGACAGGGTGGGCCCTACGAGCAGTACTTC CASSRQGGPYEQYF
TRBJ2-7 TRBV2 - TRBD1 TGTGCCAGCAGAGAAGGGACAGGGGGTATCGACGAGCAGTACTTC CASREGTGGIDEQYF
TRBJ2-5 TRBV12-3/TRBV12-4 - - TGTGCCATCCCTTTGGGGGGTTCGGAGACCCAGTACTTC CAIPLGGSETQYF
TRBJ1-3 TRBV7-6 once - TGTGCCAGCAGCTTACATCCCTCTCGATCGGGTGGAAACACCATATATTTT CASSLHPSRSGGNTIYF
TRBJ1-5 TRBV3-1/TRBV3-2 once - TGTGCCAGCAGCCAAGATAGGAGTCAGCCCCAGCATTTT CASSQDRSQPQHF
TRBJ2-5 TRBV19 - - TGTGCCAGTAGTATCCGGACTGGGAGAGTTGAGACCCAGTACTTC CASSIRTGRVETQYF
TRBJ1-3 TRBV23-1 - TRBD1 TGCGCCAGCAGTCAATCCCTCGGGACAGTTTTTTTCCCCTCTGGAAACACCATATATTTT CASSQSLGTVFFPSGNTIYF
TRBJ2-7 TRBV19 - - TGTGCCAGTAGTCCCCCTTGTGAGCAGTACTTC CASSPPCEQYF
TRBJ2-7 TRBV6-2/TRBV6-3 - - TGTGCCAGCAGTTACGGTCGGGGCTACGAGCAGTACTTC CASSYGRGYEQYF
TRBJ2-3 TRBV18 - TRBD1 TGTGCCAGCTCACCACGAGACAGGGGGTCCATCGACACAGATACGCAGTATTTT CASSPRDRGSIDTDTQYF
TRBJ2-7 TRBV28 - TRBD1 TGTGCCAGCATGGGTCCCGGGACAGGGTTGTACGAGCAGTACTTC CASMGPGTGLYEQYF
TRBJ2-5 TRBV3-1/TRBV3-2 - TRBD2 TGTGCCAGCAGCCCCCGGACTAGCGGAGAGACCCAGTACTTC CASSPRTSGETQYF
TRBJ2-1 TRBV15 - TRBD1 TGTGCCACCAGCAGGGGACAGGGGGGATACAATGAGCAGTTCTTC CATSRGQGGYNEQFF
TRBJ1-1 TRBV4-1 - TRBD1 TGCGCCAGCAGCCGGCAGGGGGCCACTGAAGCTTTCTTT CASSRQGATEAFF
TRBJ1-6 TRBV5-1 - TRBD1 TGCGCCAGCAGATCCGGGACAGGGAGCCCCGGGAGCCACTTT CASRSGTGSPGSHF
TRBJ1-2 TRBV19 - - TGTGCCAGTAGTATTGAGGAGACAGCTTATGGCTACACCTTC CASSIEETAYGYTF
TRBJ2-7 TRBV18 once TRBD1 TGTGCCAGCTCACCATTGGGACAGGGGGCGGGCGAGCAGTACTTC CASSPLGQGAGEQYF
TRBJ1-1 TRBV29-1 - - TGCAGCGGGACAACAGGGACGAACACTGAAGCTTTCTTT CSGTTGTNTEAFF
TRBJ2-1 TRBV21-1 - - TGTGCCAGCAGCAACCCCCGGACAGGATGGGACCGACAGGACTACAATGAGCAGTTCTTC CASSNPRTGWDRQDYNEQFF
TRBJ2-7 TRBV10-1 - TRBD2 TGCGCCAGCAGGGGGCTAGCGGAGAGCTCCTACGAGCAGTACTTC CASRGLAESSYEQYF
TRBJ1-5 TRBV6-6 - - TGTGCCAGCAGTGGAAGGGACACAGGGTCAGGGCAGCCCCAGCATTTT CASSGRDTGSGQPQHF
TRBJ2-1 TRBV19 - - TGTGCCAGTAGTATACGGGAATCCAATGAGCAGTTCTTC CASSIRESNEQFF
TRBJ1-2 TRBV7-8 - TRBD1 TGTGCCAGCAGCGTTAGCCGGGACAGGGGGCGCGGGGGCTATGGCTACACCTTC CASSVSRDRGRGGYGYTF
TRBJ2-7 TRBV5-1 - TRBD1 TGCGCCAGCAGCCTACAGGGGGCCGGGGGCTCCTACGAGCAGTACTTC CASSLQGAGGSYEQYF
TRBJ2-3 TRBV7-9 - TRBD1 TGTGCCAGCAGCGCAATAAGGGGGCTTGGCACAGATACGCAGTATTTT CASSAIRGLGTDTQYF
TRBJ2-2 TRBV7-9 - - TGTGCCAGCAGTCTTATTACTGGTCGGGAGCTGTTTTTT CASSLITGRELFF
TRBJ2-7 TRBV6-5 - - TGTGCCAGCAGTATCCGAGCAGGGGTCGAGCAGTACTTC CASSIRAGVEQYF
TRBJ2-5 TRBV11-3 - - TGTGCCAGCGAGAGGGCGTTAGGGTACCAAGAGACCCAGTACTTC CASERALGYQETQYF
TRBJ1-3 TRBV6-1 - - TGTGCCAGCAGTGAAGGGGTGAGGCCTTATCGCTCTGGAAACACCATATATTTT CASSEGVRPYRSGNTIYF
TRBJ2-3 TRBV7-8 - TRBD2 TGTGCCAGCAGCTTGAGCAGACTAGCTACAGATACGCAGTATTTT CASSLSRLATDTQYF
TRBJ1-2 TRBV19 once TRBD1 TGTGCCAGTCTGGACAGGGGGCTTGATGGCTACACCTTC CASLDRGLDGYTF
TRBJ2-1 TRBV11-3 once - TGTGCCAGCAGCTTAAATTTTGGTAGCGGACCTTACAATGAGCAGTTCTTC CASSLNFGSGPYNEQFF
TRBJ2-7 TRBV6-1 - TRBD1 TGTGCCAGCAGTGAATGGACAGGGTCCCTCTACGAGCAGTACTTC CASSEWTGSLYEQYF
TRBJ2-2 TRBV2 - - TGTGCCAGCAGTGAAGGCATCCGGGGTACCGGGGAGCTGTTTTTT CASSEGIRGTGELFF
TRBJ2-7 TRBV27 - TRBD1 TGTGCCAGCAGTATACGGAGACAGGGGATCTACGAGCAGTACTTC CASSIRRQGIYEQYF
TRBJ2-3 TRBV24-1 - TRBD1 TGTGCCACCAGCCGAACAGGGGGGAGCACAGATACGCAGTATTTT CATSRTGGSTDTQYF
TRBJ2-5 TRBV29-1 - TRBD2 TGCAGCGTCCTTTGGACTAGCGGGAAAGAGACCCAGTACTTC CSVLWTSGKETQYF
TRBJ2-1 TRBV3-1/TRBV3-2 - - TGTGCCAGCAGCCAAGTTCAGGGAATTGGTGAGCAGTTCTTC CASSQVQGIGEQFF
TRBJ1-2 TRBV5-1 - - TGCGCCAGCAGTCGAGGACAGTTCGTGGATGGCTACACCTTC CASSRGQFVDGYTF
TRBJ2-7 TRBV10-2 - - TGCGCCAGCGGGCTTCCTAACGAGCAGTACTTC CASGLPNEQYF
TRBJ1-5 TRBV19 - TRBD1 TGTGCCAGTAGTATTGGGCAGGGGGCGGTTCAGCCCCAGCATTTT CASSIGQGAVQPQHF
TRBJ1-5 TRBV9 - - TGTGCCAGCAGCCCTCGGGACAACAATCAGCCCCAGCATTTT CASSPRDNNQPQHF
TRBJ2-7 TRBV11-3 - - TGTGCCAGCAGCTTAGGTAACTACGAGCAGTACTTC CASSLGNYEQYF
TRBJ1-2 TRBV28 - TRBD1 TGTGCCAGCAGCCCTACAGGGGGTTATGGCTACACCTTC CASSPTGGYGYTF
TRBJ2-7 TRBV5-1 - - TGCGCCAGCAGCTCCTACCGAGGGTCGTACGAGCAGTACTTC CASSSYRGSYEQYF
TRBJ2-3 TRBV28 - TRBD2 TGTGCCAGCAGTTTACCTAGCGGGGCCCCGGATACGCAGTATTTT CASSLPSGAPDTQYF
TRBJ2-4 TRBV19 - - TGTGCCAGGCCCTGGCAGTCCAAAAACATTCAGTACTTC CARPWQSKNIQYF